This T cell receptor beta chain was recovered during a study of blood T cell repertoires in COVID-19. The protocol was immunoSEQ multiplex PCR, while the TCRdb copy is restricted to in-frame clones and leaves out a portion. Among 130,000 to 150,000 clones listed, around 86% were seen once. The V segment lost 1 base and the J segment 7 bases; nucleotides outside the gene matches: 8. CDR1 is MNHNS, CDR2 SASEGT, per germline. The CDR3 sequence is 16 residues long. V is TRBV6-1 and J is TRBJ1-4; 8 nucleotides line up with TRBD1. This receptor was obtained from a human donor in a cohort sampled during active COVID-19. Material for sequencing was peripheral blood. CDR3 protein: CASSEGWQGAGEKLFF. In DNA form, the CDR3 reads TGTGCCAGCAGTGAAGGGTGGCAGGGGGCGGGTGAAAAACTGTTTTTT.